The sequence of this T cell receptor (beta chain) was determined in a study of blood T cell repertoires in COVID-19. As for the study in general: Samples representing acute and convalescent COVID-19 were sourced from the United States, Italy and Spain.

This table comes from immunoSEQ multiplex PCR, and its TCRdb copy is limited to in-frame clones, with some not included. The data contain 150,000 to 200,000 clones, more than 65% of them singletons. The CDR3 is made up of 15 amino acids. Germline values: CDR1 SGHNT, CDR2 YYREEE (reference sequence). The V gene lost 4 bases and the J gene lost 0 bases, with 12 bases spanning the gap. This clone showed up just a few times. The sample consisted of peripheral blood. The TCR sequence derives from a woman older than 75 with acute or convalescent COVID-19. The V gene is TRBV5-4, the J gene TRBJ2-3, with D possibly matching TRBD2 (5 bases). For the CDR3, the DNA is TGTGCCAGCAGCCTTCTAGCTATTAGCACAGATACGCAGTATTTT. Translating gives CASSLLAISTDTQYF.